A selection of T cell receptor beta chains follows, all from one sample in a study of cytomegalovirus exposure and HLA in healthy donors. Measured with immunoSEQ multiplex PCR; TCRdb has only the in-frame clones, and not every one. The sample lists 100,000 to 120,000 clones, 65% to 85% occurring once. The sample was PBMCs. The receptors here all came from a male donor in good health and CMV-seronegative. CDR3s include the opening cysteine and the closing phenylalanine or tryptophan. A D gene is named only where the DNA matches it firmly. Expanded clones get a size class; other rows say once, few or many, or leave the size out.

J | V | size | D | DNA | CDR3
TRBJ1-5 | TRBV7-8 | - | TRBD1 | TGTGCCAGCAGCTTTCGGACAGGGAACAGCAATCAGCCCCAGCATTTT | CASSFRTGNSNQPQHF
TRBJ1-2 | TRBV30 | - | - | TGTGCCTGGAGGGCCTTGGAGGGGAACTATGGCTACACCTTC | CAWRALEGNYGYTF
TRBJ2-2 | TRBV28 | - | - | TGTGCCAGCAGTCCCGGACTTTCACCCAGGGAGCTGTTTTTT | CASSPGLSPRELFF
TRBJ2-3 | TRBV19 | - | TRBD2 | TGTGCCAGCAGCCAAGGGACTAGCGGGAGGGTGGGTACAGATACGCAGTATTTT | CASSQGTSGRVGTDTQYF
TRBJ1-2 | TRBV29-1 | - | - | TGCAGCGTTGAAGGGGAGGGGGACCCCTATGGCTACACCTTC | CSVEGEGDPYGYTF
TRBJ1-1 | TRBV5-1 | once | - | TGCGCCAGCAGCTTGGGACAGGTAACTCCTGAAGCTTTCTTT | CASSLGQVTPEAFF
TRBJ2-7 | TRBV7-9 | - | - | TGTGCCAGCAGCTTCTTACAGGGTGACTACGAGCAGTACTTC | CASSFLQGDYEQYF
TRBJ2-7 | TRBV11-3 | - | TRBD1 | TGTGCCAGCAGCTTAGCTCCCGGGACAGGGTTCTCCTACGAGCAGTACTTC | CASSLAPGTGFSYEQYF
TRBJ1-2 | TRBV5-6 | - | TRBD1 | TGTGCCAGCAGCCGCCGGGACAGGGACCATGGCTACACCTTC | CASSRRDRDHGYTF
TRBJ2-1 | TRBV7-9 | - | - | TGTGCCAGCAGCCCGACGGGGGTAGCACTCGGGGAGCAGTTCTTC | CASSPTGVALGEQFF